This TCR beta chain was captured by sequencing in a study of shared clonotypes between healthy human individuals. Some 30,000 T cell genomes (about 210 ng DNA) went into each sorted-subset replicate. Generated by immunoSEQ multiplex PCR, the TCRdb table keeps only in-frame clones and is missing some. The sample contains 1 million to 1.3 million clones, around 82% of which appear only once. Every one of the donors was a Caucasian adult that lived in Nashville, Tennessee. Of note for this clone: Its antigen is not identified.

Overall study findings and caveats: Clonotype sharing levels among donors were expected to vary with sequencing depth.

This CDR3 is 14 amino acids long. Trimming at V came to 6 bases and at J to 5 bases, leaving 9 bases not matched to a gene. The germline gives CDR1 MNHNS, CDR2 SASEGT. This chain links TRBV6-1 with TRBJ1-2; 7 bases line up with TRBD1. The sequence was collected from a man between 18 and 35 years old in good health. Some clones in this sample may be carry-over from other donors' samples. Input material: memory CD4+ T cells from PBMCs. Subset noted: CD45RA-negative fraction. The CDR3 nucleotides are TGTGCCAGCAGCAAAGGGACAGAAGTATATGGCTACACCTTC. Residues: CASSKGTEVYGYTF.